This T cell receptor (beta chain) is drawn from a study of cytomegalovirus exposure and HLA in healthy donors. Study-wide findings and caveats: In a later analysis, DRB1 alleles had the most associated TCRs; HLA-C alleles the fewest.

The primer mix had 60 Vbeta and 13 Jbeta primers. Sequenced by immunoSEQ multiplex PCR; TCRdb stores in-frame clones only, minus some. The repertoire includes about 170,000 clones, 75% of them detected once, and around 3% sits in the top ten. In regard to this clone: Antigen: not known.

Trimming cost V 8 bases and J 5 bases, with 13 bases left between them. Per the germline V gene, CDR1 is WNHNN and CDR2 is SYGVQD (reference sequence). The CDR3 is 12 residues long. The sequence was obtained from a woman in her forties or fifties in good health and CMV-seropositive. The rearrangement uses TRBV10-1 and TRBJ2-7; possible D gene TRBD2, 5 bases. Sequencing was carried out using PBMCs. CDR3 in amino acids: CASGTRRDEQYF. CDR3 bases: TGCGCCAGCGGCACACGGCGGGACGAGCAGTACTTC.